A selection of T cell receptor beta chains follows, all from one sample in a study of blood T cells in healthy people across ages. Using its own MiXCR run on the 5' RACE reads, TCRdb lists one record per CDR3 protein. Altogether about 800,000 distinct CDR3 sequences are present, around a quarter being singletons, with the ten largest covering approximately 3.7%. Separately, the same data were catalogued under a study of T cells of mothers and their children.

Sequencing was performed on blood. The receptors were sampled from a boy younger than 18 in good health. Each CDR3 is given with its conserved first and last residue. The D gene is left open where the match is weak. The size field is filled for only some rows; it gives once, few, many or a size class.

v_call,j_call,d_call,clone_size,cdr3_nt,cdr3_aa
TRBV3-1,TRBJ1-2,NA,few,TGTGCCAGCAGCCCCGGGCCCTCCCACCAAGACTATGGCTACACCTTC,CASSPGPSHQDYGYTF
TRBV29-1,TRBJ2-7,NA,few,TGCAGTGCTGGGGACTCCTACGAGCAGTACTTC,CSAGDSYEQYF
TRBV29-1,TRBJ1-2,NA,NA,TGCAGCGTTGAAAGTCCAGGGGACTTTGGCTACACCTTC,CSVESPGDFGYTF
TRBV28,TRBJ2-3,NA,NA,TGTGCCAGCAGGATCGCTTCAGATACGCAGTATTTT,CASRIASDTQYF
TRBV29-1,TRBJ2-7,NA,many,TGCAGCGCCCTAGCCGACAGTACCTACGAGCAGTACTTC,CSALADSTYEQYF
TRBV6-1,TRBJ2-6,NA,NA,TGTGCCAGCAGTGCCAGGTTAGCGGAGGGCCCTGGGGCCAACGTCCTGACTTTC,CASSARLAEGPGANVLTF
TRBV13,TRBJ1-5,NA,NA,TGTGCCAGCAGCGAGGGGCAGGGGACTCAGCCCCAGCATTTT,CASSEGQGTQPQHF
TRBV4-3,TRBJ1-4,NA,NA,TGCGCCAGCAGCCAAGCCCAGGGAGTTAATGAAAAACTGTTTTTT,CASSQAQGVNEKLFF
TRBV28,TRBJ2-4,TRBD2,NA,TGTGCCAGCGGCCTAGCGGGAAGGGGTAACATTCAGTACTTC,CASGLAGRGNIQYF
TRBV12-3/TRBV12-4,TRBJ2-3,NA,once,TGTGCCAGCAGGACGGGAACTATGCAGTATTTT,CASRTGTMQYF
TRBV20-1,TRBJ2-7,NA,once,TGCAGTGCTAGAGATTTGGGGGTCAACTCCTACGAGCAGTACTTC,CSARDLGVNSYEQYF
TRBV12-3/TRBV12-4,TRBJ2-1,TRBD1,NA,TGTGCCAGCAGACCCCTGGGACAGGGGACTGGCAATGAGCAGTTCTTC,CASRPLGQGTGNEQFF
TRBV3-1,TRBJ1-1,NA,NA,TGTGCCAGCAGGGCTGGTGACACTGAAGCTTTCTTT,CASRAGDTEAFF
TRBV6-6,TRBJ1-2,NA,NA,TGTGCCCGCAGGACAGAACCGGGGAACTATGGCTACACCTTC,CARRTEPGNYGYTF
TRBV5-1,TRBJ2-5,TRBD2,NA,TGCGCCAGCAGCCCGACTAGCGGGATCGTGTTGCAAGAGACCCAGTACTTC,CASSPTSGIVLQETQYF
TRBV28,TRBJ2-7,NA,NA,TGTGCCAGCAGTTTGTCCTTCTCCTACGGGCAGTACTTC,CASSLSFSYGQYF
TRBV10-3,TRBJ2-5,NA,many,TGTGCCATCGGGCAGGGAGAGACCCAGTACTTC,CAIGQGETQYF
TRBV28,TRBJ2-7,TRBD2,few,TGTGCCAGCAGCGGACTAGCGGGGGGCCTCCCCGAGCAGTACTTC,CASSGLAGGLPEQYF
TRBV20-1,TRBJ2-5,NA,NA,TGCAGTGCTAGAGATTGGGACCCGGGTCATCAAGGAGAGTCCCAGTACTTC,CSARDWDPGHQGESQYF
TRBV6-5,TRBJ2-7,NA,NA,TGTGCCAGCAGTTATAAGGCCCCCTACTACGAGCAGTACTTC,CASSYKAPYYEQYF
TRBV6-2/TRBV6-3,TRBJ2-4,NA,NA,TGTGCCAGCAGTTACGTCGACGACATTCAGTACTTC,CASSYVDDIQYF
TRBV20-1,TRBJ2-7,TRBD1,NA,TGCAGTGCTAGATCTAGGGGGCCGATCGAGCAGTACTTC,CSARSRGPIEQYF
TRBV7-9,TRBJ2-4,NA,few,TGTGCCAGCAGCTTTATAAACCAAGCCAAAAACATTCAGTACTTC,CASSFINQAKNIQYF
TRBV12-5,TRBJ2-3,NA,few,TGTGCTAGTGGTTCGACGGTTGGGAGCACAGATACGCAGTATTTT,CASGSTVGSTDTQYF
TRBV28,TRBJ2-3,TRBD1,NA,TGTGCCAGCAGTCTTAGATCTCGACAGGGGAGCACAGATACGCAGTATTTT,CASSLRSRQGSTDTQYF
TRBV29-1,TRBJ2-7,TRBD2,few,TGCAGCGTTGAAGGGGGGGGAAGCTCCTACGAGCAGTACTTC,CSVEGGGSSYEQYF
TRBV5-6,TRBJ1-4,NA,NA,TGTGCCAGCAGCTTGGCGTCGGTCTTAGGGGAAAAACTGTTTTTT,CASSLASVLGEKLFF
TRBV4-3,TRBJ2-4,TRBD1,few,TGCGCCAGCAGCCAAGATACAGGGGAAAACATTCAGTACTTC,CASSQDTGENIQYF
TRBV7-2,TRBJ2-3,NA,NA,TGTGCCAGCACCTTTAGCGGCCCCACAGATACGCAGTATTTT,CASTFSGPTDTQYF
TRBV11-1,TRBJ2-1,TRBD2,few,TGTGCCAGCAGCTTAGTACTAGCGGGGGGGAATGAGCAGTTCTTC,CASSLVLAGGNEQFF
TRBV7-2,TRBJ2-1,TRBD1,NA,TGTGCCAGCAGACCGAGACAGGGTTACAATGAGCAGTTCTTC,CASRPRQGYNEQFF
TRBV28,TRBJ2-3,NA,few,TGTGCCAGCAGCTCCTTCTTGGCGCAGTATTTT,CASSSFLAQYF
TRBV28,TRBJ2-5,TRBD1,NA,TGTGCCAGCAGTTTTCATGGACAGGGCCTAGCCCTTACCCAGTACTTC,CASSFHGQGLALTQYF
TRBV20-1,TRBJ2-3,TRBD2,NA,TGCAGTGCTAGACCACCGATGCGGGGGAGCACAGATACGCAGTATTTT,CSARPPMRGSTDTQYF
TRBV29-1,TRBJ2-5,NA,NA,TGCAGCGTTACCCCGCAAAGACAGACCAAACCCCAAGAGACCCAGTACTTC,CSVTPQRQTKPQETQYF
TRBV4-3,TRBJ2-7,TRBD2,NA,TGCGCCAGCAGCCAAGATGGAGCGGGAGGGGGTTCCTACGAGCAGTACTTC,CASSQDGAGGGSYEQYF
TRBV29-1,TRBJ2-5,TRBD2,NA,TGCAGCGTTGTCCCGGGTCTAGCGGTACAAGAGACCCAGTACTTC,CSVVPGLAVQETQYF
TRBV7-2,TRBJ2-1,NA,few,TGTGCCAGCAGCTTAGCGGGATTCTACAATGAGCAGTTCTTC,CASSLAGFYNEQFF
TRBV5-1,TRBJ2-6,NA,few,TGCGCCAGCAGCCCACCGGGCTACTCTGGGGCCAACGTCCTGACTTTC,CASSPPGYSGANVLTF
TRBV2,TRBJ2-7,NA,NA,TGTGCCAGCTCGGACCCCAACTCCTACGAGCAGTACTTC,CASSDPNSYEQYF
TRBV29-1,TRBJ2-7,NA,few,TGCAGCGGGCGGGACGGATACTCCTACGAGCAGTACTTC,CSGRDGYSYEQYF
TRBV7-2,TRBJ2-3,TRBD2,NA,TGTGCCAGCATGGCGGGAGAGCCCACAGATACGCAGTATTTT,CASMAGEPTDTQYF
TRBV7-2,TRBJ2-1,NA,few,TGTGCCAGCAGCTTAGCGTTTAGCTCCTACAATGAGCAGTTCTTC,CASSLAFSSYNEQFF
TRBV9,TRBJ2-7,NA,once,TGTGCCAGCAGCGTGAGCGGAGAGGTCAGATACGAGCAGTACTTC,CASSVSGEVRYEQYF
TRBV7-2,TRBJ2-3,NA,NA,TGTGCCAGCAGTAGACTCGGGGCCCGCACAGATACGCAGTATTTT,CASSRLGARTDTQYF
TRBV24-1,TRBJ2-7,TRBD1,NA,TGTGCCACCAGTGATTCGGGACAGGGAACCTACGAGCAGTACTTC,CATSDSGQGTYEQYF
TRBV27,TRBJ2-3,NA,NA,TGTGCCAGCTGCGAGCAGGAGGAGGGAACAGATACGCAGTATTTT,CASCEQEEGTDTQYF
TRBV27,TRBJ2-7,NA,NA,TGTGCCAGCAGTATACAGAGCTCCTACGAGCAGTACTTC,CASSIQSSYEQYF
TRBV7-2,TRBJ2-7,NA,many,TGTGCCAGCAGCTCGGGCGTGACGGACCCCTACGAGCAGTACTTC,CASSSGVTDPYEQYF
TRBV19,TRBJ2-1,TRBD2,NA,TGTGCCAGTAGTCTATCGGGGGGTGCGGAGTACAATGAGCAGTTCTTC,CASSLSGGAEYNEQFF
TRBV29-1,TRBJ2-1,NA,NA,TGCAGCGTCGACTGGACTGGTGGCGATGAGCAGTTCTTC,CSVDWTGGDEQFF
TRBV29-1,TRBJ2-7,NA,NA,TGCAGCGTTGGTACCTTGTCCTCCTACGAGCAGTACTTC,CSVGTLSSYEQYF
TRBV29-1,TRBJ2-5,NA,few,TGCAGCGTTGTCGGCGAGGCCCAGTACTTC,CSVVGEAQYF
TRBV6-2/TRBV6-3,TRBJ2-3,TRBD1,few,TGTGCCAGCAGAGCCGGGACAGGGTCAACAGATACGCAGTATTTT,CASRAGTGSTDTQYF
TRBV20-1,TRBJ2-4,TRBD2,many,TGCAGTGCCACGGACTCGCGGGAGAGGTACATTCAGTACTTC,CSATDSRERYIQYF